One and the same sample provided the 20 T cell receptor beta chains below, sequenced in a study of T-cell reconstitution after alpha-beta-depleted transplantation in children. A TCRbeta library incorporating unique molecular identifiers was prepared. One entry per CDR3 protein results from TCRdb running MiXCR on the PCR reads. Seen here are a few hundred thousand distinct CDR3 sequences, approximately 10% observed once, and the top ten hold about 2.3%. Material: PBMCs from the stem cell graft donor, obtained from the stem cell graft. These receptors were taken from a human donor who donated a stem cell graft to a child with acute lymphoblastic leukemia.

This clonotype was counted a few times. CDR3 residues: CASSYTGFTDTQYF. The CDR3 region has the DNA TGTGCCAGCAGTTATACAGGATTCACAGATACGCAGTATTTT. The V and J genes are TRBV6-2 or TRBV6-3 and TRBJ2-3, with D tentatively TRBD1 (5 bases). The germline V gene encodes CDR1 MNHEY and CDR2 SVGEGT. Trimming removed 3 bases at V and 2 bases at J, with 9 bases between. This CDR3 contains 14 residues.

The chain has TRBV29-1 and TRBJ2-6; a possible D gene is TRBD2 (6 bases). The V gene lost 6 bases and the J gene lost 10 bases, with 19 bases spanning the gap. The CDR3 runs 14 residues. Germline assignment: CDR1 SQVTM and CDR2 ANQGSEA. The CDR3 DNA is TGCAGCGTCTTGACCGGGGGACGTCCTAACGTCCTGACTTTC. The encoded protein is CSVLTGGRPNVLTF.

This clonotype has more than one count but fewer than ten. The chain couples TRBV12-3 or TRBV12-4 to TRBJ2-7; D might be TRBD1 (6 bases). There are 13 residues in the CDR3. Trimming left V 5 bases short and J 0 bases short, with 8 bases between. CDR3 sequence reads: CASSGTISYEQYF. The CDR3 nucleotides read TGTGCCAGCAGTGGGACAATCTCCTACGAGCAGTACTTC.

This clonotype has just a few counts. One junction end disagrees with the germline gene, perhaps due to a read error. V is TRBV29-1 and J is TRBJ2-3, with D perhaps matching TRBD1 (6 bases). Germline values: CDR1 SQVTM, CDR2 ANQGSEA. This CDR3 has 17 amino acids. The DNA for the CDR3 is TGCATCGTTGATCAGGGGCCTCAACCTCTGGGCACAGATACGCAGTATTTT. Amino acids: CIVDQGPQPLGTDTQYF.

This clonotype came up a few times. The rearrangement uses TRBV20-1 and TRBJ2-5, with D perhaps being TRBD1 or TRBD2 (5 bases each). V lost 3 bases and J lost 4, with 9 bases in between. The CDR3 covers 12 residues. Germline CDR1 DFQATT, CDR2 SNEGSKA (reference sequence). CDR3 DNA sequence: TGCAGTGCTAGTTTGGGACCAGAGACCCAGTACTTC. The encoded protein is CSASLGPETQYF.

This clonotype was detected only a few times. CDR3 sequence reads: CASSLADRAHYEQYF. DNA of the CDR3: TGTGCCAGCAGCTTAGCGGACAGGGCCCACTACGAGCAGTACTTC. The chain uses TRBV11-2 and TRBJ2-7; TRBD1 aligns across 8 bases. The CDR3 extends over 15 amino acids. Trimming at V came to 1 base and at J to 3 bases, leaving 5 bases not matched to a gene. Germline loops: CDR1 SGHAT, CDR2 FQNNGV.

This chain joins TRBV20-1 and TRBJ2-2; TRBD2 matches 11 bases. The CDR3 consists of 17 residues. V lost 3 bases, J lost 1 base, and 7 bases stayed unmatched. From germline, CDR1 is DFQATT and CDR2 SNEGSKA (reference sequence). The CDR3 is CSASPPTSGRNTGELFF. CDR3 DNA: TGCAGTGCTAGCCCCCCAACTAGCGGGAGGAACACCGGGGAGCTGTTTTTT.

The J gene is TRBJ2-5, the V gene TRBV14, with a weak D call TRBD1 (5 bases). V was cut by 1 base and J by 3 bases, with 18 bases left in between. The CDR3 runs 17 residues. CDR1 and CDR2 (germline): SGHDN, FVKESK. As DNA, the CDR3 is TGTGCCAGCAGCCAAGGGACAAGGGTGCCCAGGAAAGAGACCCAGTACTTC. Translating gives CASSQGTRVPRKETQYF.

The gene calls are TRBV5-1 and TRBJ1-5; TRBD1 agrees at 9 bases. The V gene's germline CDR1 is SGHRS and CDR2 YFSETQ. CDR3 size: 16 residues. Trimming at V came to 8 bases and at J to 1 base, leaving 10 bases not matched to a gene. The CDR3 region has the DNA TGCGCCAGAAACCGACAGGGGGTGATAAGCAATCAGCCCCAGCATTTT. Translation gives CARNRQGVISNQPQHF.

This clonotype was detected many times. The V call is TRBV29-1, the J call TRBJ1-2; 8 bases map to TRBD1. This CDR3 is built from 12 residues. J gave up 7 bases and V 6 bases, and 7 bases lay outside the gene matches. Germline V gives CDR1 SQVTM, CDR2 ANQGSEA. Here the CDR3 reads CSVDGQGVGYTF. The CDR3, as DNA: TGCAGCGTGGACGGACAGGGAGTTGGCTACACCTTC.

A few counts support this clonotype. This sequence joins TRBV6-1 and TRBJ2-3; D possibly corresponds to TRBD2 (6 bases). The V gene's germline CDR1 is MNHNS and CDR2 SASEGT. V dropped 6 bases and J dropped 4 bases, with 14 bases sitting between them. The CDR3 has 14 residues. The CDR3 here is CASSRAGYADTQYF. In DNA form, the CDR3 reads TGTGCCAGCAGCCGGGCGGGATATGCAGATACGCAGTATTTT.

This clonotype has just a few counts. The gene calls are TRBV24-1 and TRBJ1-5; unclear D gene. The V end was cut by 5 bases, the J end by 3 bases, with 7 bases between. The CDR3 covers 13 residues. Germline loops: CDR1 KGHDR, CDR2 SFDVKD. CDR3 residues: CATSAGDNQPQHF. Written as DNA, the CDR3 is TGTGCCACCAGTGCAGGCGACAATCAGCCCCAGCATTTT.

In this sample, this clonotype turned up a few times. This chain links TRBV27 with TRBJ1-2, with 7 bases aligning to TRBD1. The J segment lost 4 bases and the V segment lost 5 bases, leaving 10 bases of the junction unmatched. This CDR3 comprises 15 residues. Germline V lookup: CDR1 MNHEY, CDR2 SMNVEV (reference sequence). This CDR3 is CASSMTGTALYGYTF. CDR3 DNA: TGTGCCAGCAGTATGACTGGGACAGCCCTCTATGGCTACACCTTC.

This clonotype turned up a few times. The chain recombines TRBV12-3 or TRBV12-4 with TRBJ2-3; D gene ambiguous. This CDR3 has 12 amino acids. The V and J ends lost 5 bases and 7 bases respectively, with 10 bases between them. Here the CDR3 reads CASSPPFHTQYF. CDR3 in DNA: TGTGCCAGCAGTCCCCCCTTTCATACGCAGTATTTT.

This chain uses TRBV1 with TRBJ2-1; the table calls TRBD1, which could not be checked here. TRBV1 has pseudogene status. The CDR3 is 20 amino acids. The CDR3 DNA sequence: TGCACCAGCAGCCAAGATCGAGGGACAGAAAAGAATAATTTTTACAATGAGCAGTTCTTC. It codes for CTSSQDRGTEKNNFYNEQFF.

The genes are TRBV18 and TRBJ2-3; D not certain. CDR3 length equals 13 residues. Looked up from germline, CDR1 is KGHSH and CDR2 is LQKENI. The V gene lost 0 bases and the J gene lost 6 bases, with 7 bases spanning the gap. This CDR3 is CASSPPIGDTQYF. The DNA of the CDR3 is TGTGCCAGCTCACCACCGATCGGGGATACGCAGTATTTT.

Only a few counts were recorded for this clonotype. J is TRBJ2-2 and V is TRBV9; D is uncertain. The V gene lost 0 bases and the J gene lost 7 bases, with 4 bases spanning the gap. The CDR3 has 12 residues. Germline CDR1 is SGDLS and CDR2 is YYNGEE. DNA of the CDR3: TGTGCCAGCAGCGTAGTTATCGGGGAGCTGTTTTTT. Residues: CASSVVIGELFF.

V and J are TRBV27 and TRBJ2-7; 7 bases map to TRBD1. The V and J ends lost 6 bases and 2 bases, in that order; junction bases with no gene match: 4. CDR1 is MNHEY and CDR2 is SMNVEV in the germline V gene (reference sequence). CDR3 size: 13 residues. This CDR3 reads CASRQTGTYEQYF. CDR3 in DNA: TGTGCCAGCAGGCAGACAGGGACCTACGAGCAGTACTTC.

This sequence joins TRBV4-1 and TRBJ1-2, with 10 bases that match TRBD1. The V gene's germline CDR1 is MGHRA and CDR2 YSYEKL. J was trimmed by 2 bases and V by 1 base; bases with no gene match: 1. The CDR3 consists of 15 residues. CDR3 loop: CASSQGQGANYGYTF. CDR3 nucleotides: TGCGCCAGCAGCCAAGGACAGGGGGCGAACTATGGCTACACCTTC.

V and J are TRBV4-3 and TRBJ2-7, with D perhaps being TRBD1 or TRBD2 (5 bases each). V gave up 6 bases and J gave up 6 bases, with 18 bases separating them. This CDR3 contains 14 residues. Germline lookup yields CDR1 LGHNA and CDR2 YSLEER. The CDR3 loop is CASSPGLAGAEQYF. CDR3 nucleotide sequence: TGCGCCAGCAGTCCAGGGCTAGCCGGCGCCGAGCAGTACTTC.